The clone carrying this T cell receptor (beta chain) was seen many times. The sample is drawn from a study of Graves' ophthalmopathy and Graves' hyperthyroidism. Study at large: Stable hyperthyroidism meant no ophthalmopathy within 18 months of follow-up.

Aged 18 to 65, hyperthyroidism patients had new diagnoses of under 2 months' duration. CDR3 regions of TCR beta were amplified from RNA transcripts. RT-PCR in the first round used HTBI primers; a second-round multiplex PCR followed. TCRdb fed the multiplex PCR reads into MiXCR, producing one record per CDR3 protein. Of roughly 1.1 million distinct CDR3 sequences detected, 35% to 45% appear once; the ten largest clones hold more than 9.5%. Trimming left V 4 bases short and J 0 bases short, with 9 bases between. From germline, CDR1 is MGHRA and CDR2 YSYEKL. The CDR3 extends over 14 amino acids. Sequencing used peripheral blood or thyroid tissue (not recorded which). This receptor was obtained from an adult man with Graves' hyperthyroidism. This chain uses TRBV4-1 with TRBJ1-1, with D uncertain. As DNA, the CDR3 is TGCGCCAGCAGCCCCAAGACTATGAACACTGAAGCTTTCTTT. Amino acid sequence: CASSPKTMNTEAFF.